A single T cell receptor (beta chain) is shown here with its context. Trimming took 3 bases from V and 7 from J; bases not matched to a gene: 4. The CDR3 runs 13 residues. Method: immunoSEQ multiplex PCR; TCRdb's copy keeps in-frame clones and lacks some. The table records roughly 160,000 clones, 85% of them present only once. This sample is drawn from a study of blood T cell repertoires in COVID-19. Looking at the study overall: Italy, Spain and the United States were the sources of the convalescent and acute COVID-19 samples. Sample material is recorded as cDNA or gDNA derived from T cells, B-cell-depleted T cells, or PBMCs.

Patients at the Seattle site were enrolled during active infection and followed longitudinally. The chain uses TRBV12-3 or TRBV12-4 and TRBJ1-2; 8 bases map to TRBD1. Sequencing was performed on peripheral blood. This sequence originates from a woman older than 75 with COVID-19, enrolled during active disease. The CDR3 sequence: CASSFDRGLGYTF. The CDR3 DNA reads TGTGCCAGCAGTTTCGACAGGGGTCTTGGCTACACCTTC.